This entry describes one TCR beta chain. Antigen specificity is unknown. The sample originates from a study of cytomegalovirus exposure and HLA in healthy donors. Looking at the study overall: Out of 180 million or so T cells, an earlier analysis found some 120 million unique TCR beta sequences in total.

The CDR3 is 19 residues long. The germline V gene has CDR1 MNHEY and CDR2 SMNVEV (reference sequence). V was pared by 0 bases and J by 0 bases, with 15 bases between. Overall study findings and caveats: In a later analysis, V- and J-gene trimming of beta chains associated with a DCLRE1C missense variant, replicated independently.

PCR involved 60 Vbeta and 13 Jbeta primers. The protocol was immunoSEQ multiplex PCR, while the TCRdb copy is restricted to in-frame clones and leaves out a portion. Of 170,000 or so clones listed, roughly 75% are singletons. The source material was PBMCs. This TCR was sampled from a man aged 40-49 years in good health and CMV-seronegative. The genes are TRBV27 and TRBJ1-6; no reliable D call. CDR3 sequence: CASSLSRRGMGSYNSPLHF. CDR3 in DNA: TGTGCCAGCAGTTTATCGAGGCGGGGAATGGGCTCCTATAATTCACCCCTCCACTTT.